What follows describes a single T cell receptor beta chain. Trimming removed 1 base from V and 7 bases from J, with 8 bases in between. Germline values: CDR1 LGHDT, CDR2 YNNKEL (reference sequence). The CDR3 consists of 14 residues. This entry belongs to a study of blood T cell repertoires in COVID-19. Data came from immunoSEQ multiplex PCR; TCRdb stores just in-frame clones and leaves some out. The sample consists of about 120,000 clones, 70% to 85% of them appearing once. This receptor was taken from a woman in her 70s with acute or convalescent COVID-19. The sample comprised peripheral blood. The chain carries TRBV3-1 (or the pseudogene TRBV3-2) and TRBJ1-6; D gene unclear. The CDR3 nucleotides read TGTGCCAGCAGCCAAGGAGGGAGAAATTCACCCCTCCACTTT. Translation: CASSQGGRNSPLHF.